The 2 T cell receptor beta chains in this list originate from one sample, sequenced in a study of control samples from healthy donors and cancer patients. The table came from immunoSEQ multiplex PCR; TCRdb's copy has only in-frame clones and leaves some out. The sample shows roughly 400,000 clones, about 93% of them seen only once. Specimen: PBMCs. Source of these receptors: a man aged 40-55 years with head and neck cancer.

The chain is built from TRBV5-6 and TRBJ2-7; 10 nucleotides line up with TRBD2. V gave up 4 bases and J gave up 4 bases; unmatched junction bases: 2. This CDR3 region has 13 residues. Germline assignment: CDR1 SGHDT and CDR2 YYEEEE. CDR3 amino acids: CASSVTSGYEQYF. In nucleotides, the CDR3 is TGTGCCAGCAGCGTGACTAGCGGGTACGAGCAGTACTTC. The full variable domain, in which reference TRBV5-6 and TRBJ2-7 provide the parts outside the CDR3, is DAGVTQSPTHLIKTRGQQVTLRCSPKSGHDTVSWYQQALGQGPQFIFQYYEEEERQRGNFPDRFSGHQFPNYSSELNVNALLLGDSALYLCASSVTSGYEQYFGPGTRLTVT.

The rearrangement links TRBV5-4 to TRBJ2-7; D gene ambiguous. V shed 0 bases and J shed 2 bases, with 6 bases lying between them. Germline values: CDR1 SGHNT, CDR2 YYREEE (reference sequence). This CDR3 is 13 amino acids long. The CDR3 nucleotides are TGTGCCAGCAGCTTGGACACGACCTACGAGCAGTACTTC. Amino acids: CASSLDTTYEQYF.